This T cell receptor (beta chain) was found in a study of spatial heterogeneity in lung cancer. In the study overall: Detection of beta-chain sequences consistently exceeded that of alpha-chain sequences.

Study-wide results and caveats: For tumor T cells, estimated coverage reached only approximately 7.7% (alpha) and 12% to 15% (beta). Mutation tallies in tumors tracked expanded intratumoral alpha and beta TCR counts.

The study tagged each TCR cDNA molecule with a unique molecular identifier. TCRdb re-derived calls from the 5' RACE reads in MiXCR, one entry per CDR3 protein. The sample lists about 16,000 distinct CDR3 sequences, about 6.8% occurring once. To note about this clonotype: What it binds is not known. With a much larger clone just one base away, this may be a read error.

As for time point: sample taken at primary tumor resection. Without sorting, whole RNA was sequenced from tumor, nontumor lung or frozen PBMC. The sequences come from lung tumor tissue, collected at surgery. This clonotype originated in a female donor with early-stage non-small cell lung cancer.

The CDR3 nucleotides read TGTACCTGGCGGGACATAGGCTACGAGCAGTACTTC. Encoded protein: CTWRDIGYEQYF. The gene calls are TRBV30 and TRBJ2-7; the D gene could be TRBD1 or TRBD2 (6 bases each). The CDR3 has 12 residues. Per the germline V gene, CDR1 is GTSNPN and CDR2 is SVGIG (reference sequence). Full variable domain (outside the CDR3, taken from reference TRBV30 and TRBJ2-7): SQTIHQWPATLVQPVGSPLSLECTVEGTSNPNLYWYRQAAGRGLQLLFYSVGIGQISSEVPQNLSASRPQDRQFILSSKKLLLSDSGFYLCTWRDIGYEQYFGPGTRLTVT.